Sequencing of this TCR beta chain was carried out in a study of regulatory T cells in long-lasting Graves disease. Study-wide results and limits: Newly diagnosed patients shared 1,000 or so public clonotypes; persistent patients shared under 3,000.

This clonotype has a count of ten or more. Its antigen is unidentified. The germline V gene has CDR1 SNHLY and CDR2 FYNNEI. The V gene end was trimmed by 1 base and the J gene end by 7 bases; junction bases not matched to a gene: 1. This CDR3 is built from 14 residues. Noted time point: newly diagnosed GD, antithyroid drugs for less than 3 months. PBMCs were the source of the RNA used for TCR sequencing. Libraries of TCR beta came from iRepertoire HTBI primers plus Arm-PCR of CDR3 regions. TCRdb redid the calling of the multiplex PCR reads with MiXCR, one entry per CDR3 protein. The profile shows roughly 610,000 distinct CDR3 sequences, 15% to 20% of them singletons. These records were also assigned to another study, of T cells in Graves' hyperthyroidism and ophthalmopathy. That source notes: Newly diagnosed patients aged 18 to 65 had hyperthyroidism of under 2 months' duration. A patient was excluded if there was uncontrolled infection, other autoimmune disease, pregnancy or lactation.

Sample: peripheral blood mononuclear cells (PBMCs), taken at new diagnosis, from a patient treated with antithyroid drugs. The clonotype comes from a man aged 18 to 29 with Graves disease. The V gene is TRBV2, the J gene TRBJ1-6; 7 positions agree with TRBD1. CDR3 sequence (DNA): TGTGCCAGCAGTGAAGGACAGGGAAATTCACCCCTCCACTTT. Protein: CASSEGQGNSPLHF. The whole variable domain, remainder taken from reference TRBV2 and TRBJ1-6, is EPEVTQTPSHQVTQMGQEVILRCVPISNHLYFYWYRQILGQKVEFLVSFYNNEISEKSEIFDDQFSVERPDGSNFTLKIRSTKLEDSAMYFCASSEGQGNSPLHFGNGTRLTVT.